One and the same sample provided the 5 T cell receptor beta chains below, sequenced in a study of cytomegalovirus exposure and HLA in healthy donors. Measured with immunoSEQ multiplex PCR; TCRdb has only the in-frame clones, and not every one. The table shows 55,000 to 75,000 clones, with around 93% occurring only once. The sequenced sample consisted of PBMCs. Receptors were obtained from a woman in her late teens or twenties in good health and CMV-seropositive.

The gene calls are TRBV5-1 and TRBJ2-2; D unresolved. This CDR3 region has 13 residues. The V end lost 1 base, the J end lost 7 bases, and 8 bases lay between the germline ends. Germline CDR1 is SGHRS and CDR2 is YFSETQ. Here the CDR3 DNA reads TGCGCCAGCAGCTTGATGGCGGACGGGGAGCTGTTTTTT. Its translation is CASSLMADGELFF.

The chain has TRBV10-3 and TRBJ2-3; 11 bases are a match to TRBD2. Germline V gene data show CDR1 as ENHRY and CDR2 as SYGVKD. The length of the CDR3 is 14 residues. Losses at the gene ends were 6 bases for V and 5 bases for J; bases not matched to a gene: 4. CDR3: CAIRGTSGVDTQYF. As DNA, the CDR3 is TGTGCCATCAGGGGGACTAGCGGTGTAGATACGCAGTATTTT.

The chain employs TRBV19 and TRBJ2-7, with a weak D call TRBD2 (6 bases). V was pared by 6 bases and J by 3 bases, with 9 bases between. The CDR3 extends over 12 amino acids. The V gene's germline CDR1 is LNHDA and CDR2 SQIVND (reference sequence). The CDR3 sequence is CASSGSGYEQYF. For the CDR3, the DNA is TGTGCCAGTAGCGGGAGTGGCTACGAGCAGTACTTC.

The chain uses TRBV9 and TRBJ1-3; D ambiguous. V lost 1 base to trimming and J lost 4 bases, with 24 bases between them. From germline, CDR1 is SGDLS and CDR2 YYNGEE. The CDR3 is 19 amino acids. The CDR3, as DNA: TGTGCCAGCAGCGTATTGCCCCATCCCCAACGGAGCGACGGAAACACCATATATTTT. It is translated as CASSVLPHPQRSDGNTIYF. The full variable domain, its missing parts supplied by reference TRBV9 and TRBJ1-3, is DSGVTQTPKHLITATGQRVTLRCSPRSGDLSVYWYQQSLDQGLQFLIQYYNGEERAKGNILERFSAQQFPDLHSELNLSSLELGDSALYFCASSVLPHPQRSDGNTIYFGEGSWLTVV.

This chain connects TRBV2 to TRBJ1-5; 8 bases fit TRBD1. CDR1 is SNHLY, CDR2 FYNNEI, per germline. V lost 6 bases to trimming and J lost 0 bases; unmatched junction nucleotides: 10. This CDR3 is built from 17 residues. This CDR3 reads CASRGDRRTNSNQPQHF. CDR3 DNA sequence: TGTGCCAGCAGGGGGGACAGGAGAACAAATAGCAATCAGCCCCAGCATTTT.